This TCR beta chain emerged from a study of cytomegalovirus exposure and HLA in healthy donors. Study at large: The same platform was used for the 110 or so validation repertoires and the roughly 730 first-cohort repertoires, a later analysis reported.

Note on this clone: Its cognate antigen is unknown.

The repertoire was sequenced with immunoSEQ multiplex PCR; TCRdb's copy has only in-frame clones and lacks some. The sample carries some 76,000 clones, approximately 94% recorded once. General study points: Some TCR beta chains (around 180 of them) were listed as cytomegalovirus-associated. Confirmation in vitro established that three CMV-associated chains were specific for CMV antigens. As was reported, the classifier diagnosed cytomegalovirus status with high specificity and sensitivity.

V was pared by 6 bases and J by 4 bases, with 19 bases between. This CDR3 is 16 amino acids long. Germline values: CDR1 MGHDK, CDR2 SYGVNS. Specimen: PBMCs. The rearrangement links TRBV25-1 to TRBJ1-5; the D is unclear. The receptor was derived from a woman younger than 35 in good health and CMV-seropositive. In DNA, the CDR3 is TGTGCCAGCAGCCCCGGGCCCGCGGGGTTGAATCAGCCCCAGCATTTT. It encodes CASSPGPAGLNQPQHF.